Shown below are 20 T cell receptor beta chains from a single sample sequenced in a study of identical twins. TCRdb redid the calling of the 5' RACE reads with MiXCR, one entry per CDR3 protein. The repertoire includes 350,000 or so distinct CDR3 sequences, 9% of them detected once, and roughly 8.7% sits in the top ten. The material sequenced was naive T cells sorted from blood. The receptors originated from a woman aged 45-65 years in good health.

The CDR3 here is CSARASSGIQETQYF. CDR3 bases: TGCAGTGCTAGAGCATCTAGCGGGATACAAGAGACCCAGTACTTC. The V call is TRBV20-1, the J call TRBJ2-5; TRBD2 matches 9 bases. CDR1 DFQATT and CDR2 SNEGSKA come from the germline V gene (reference sequence). The CDR3 length is 15 residues. With 1 base clipped from V and 2 bases from J, the junction kept 5 bases outside the gene matches.

This clonotype appeared many times. The rearrangement uses TRBV10-3 and TRBJ2-1; no reliable D call. CDR1 is ENHRY and CDR2 is SYGVKD in the germline V gene. CDR3 length: 12 amino acids. V shed 2 bases and J shed 6 bases, with 5 bases lying between them. CDR3 sequence reads: CAISEPLNEQFF. The CDR3 DNA sequence: TGTGCCATCAGTGAGCCCCTCAATGAGCAGTTCTTC.

The V call is TRBV19, the J call TRBJ1-5, with D possibly being TRBD1 (6 bases). The V gene's germline CDR1 is LNHDA and CDR2 SQIVND (reference sequence). V lost 9 bases, J lost 0 bases, and 18 bases lay in between. This CDR3 comprises 16 residues. The CDR3 loop reads CASKKSRGYSNQPQHF. CDR3 sequence (DNA): TGTGCCAGCAAGAAATCGAGGGGGTATAGCAATCAGCCCCAGCATTTT.

The sample holds a few counts of this clonotype. The chain uses TRBV20-1 and TRBJ1-1; TRBD1 might be the D (6 bases). The ends were cut back, 7 bases at V and 1 base at J, with 16 bases in the middle. CDR3 size: 14 residues. CDR1 is DFQATT, CDR2 SNEGSKA, per germline (reference sequence). The DNA of the CDR3 is TGCAGTGTTCTGCCCCCGGGACAGAACACTGAAGCTTTCTTT. Encoded protein: CSVLPPGQNTEAFF.

The genes are TRBV7-6 and TRBJ2-7, with 9 positions matching TRBD1. CDR3 size: 14 residues. J lost 6 bases, V lost 6 bases, and 9 bases had no gene match. Looked up from germline, CDR1 is SGHVS and CDR2 is FNYEAQ. In DNA, the CDR3 is TGTGCCAGCAGTAAACAGGGGGCATTGGGCGAGCAGTACTTC. Amino acids: CASSKQGALGEQYF.

This clonotype came up a few times. The chain carries TRBV12-3 or TRBV12-4 and TRBJ2-7, with 11 positions matching TRBD2. V lost 8 bases and J lost 9; bases outside the gene matches: 15. The CDR3 contains 15 residues. The CDR3 nucleotides read TGTGCCAGCCGTCACTGCGACATAGCGGGAGGGGCGCAGTACGTC. This gives the protein CASRHCDIAGGAQYV.

This clonotype was seen ten or more times. CDR3 residues: CASSSGGLDNEQFF. DNA for the CDR3: TGCGCCAGCAGCTCCGGAGGTCTCGACAATGAGCAGTTCTTC. The chain couples TRBV5-1 to TRBJ2-1; possibly TRBD2 for D (5 bases). The CDR3 covers 14 residues. The germline V and J ends were trimmed by 3 bases and 5 bases, with 12 bases remaining between them. Germline loops: CDR1 SGHRS, CDR2 YFSETQ. The full variable domain, in which reference TRBV5-1 and TRBJ2-1 provide the parts outside the CDR3, is KAGVTQTPRYLIKTRGQQVTLSCSPISGHRSVSWYQQTPGQGLQFLFEYFSETQRNKGNFPGRFSGRQFSNSRSEMNVSTLELGDSALYLCASSSGGLDNEQFFGPGTRLTVL.

The sample holds a few counts of this clonotype. The chain links TRBV5-1 to TRBJ2-2; TRBD2 matches 8 bases. Germline values: CDR1 SGHRS, CDR2 YFSETQ. This CDR3 has 17 amino acids. V shed 0 bases, J shed 0 bases, and the junction held 4 bases outside the gene matches. CDR3 sequence reads: CASSLDRLASNTGELFF. The CDR3 DNA sequence: TGCGCCAGCAGCTTGGACCGACTAGCGTCGAACACCGGGGAGCTGTTTTTT.

This chain connects TRBV6-1 to TRBJ2-3; 11 bases fit TRBD2. CDR3 length equals 15 residues. V shed 7 bases and J 5 bases; nucleotides not matched to a gene: 8. The germline CDR1 and CDR2 sequences are MNHNS and SASEGT. The CDR3 DNA reads as TGTGCCAGCATCAAACTAGCGGGAGAAAGAGATACGCAGTATTTT. Translated, it gives CASIKLAGERDTQYF.

This clonotype was seen a few times. This rearrangement joins TRBV10-3 to TRBJ2-7; D is perhaps TRBD1 (6 bases). Germline assignment: CDR1 ENHRY and CDR2 SYGVKD. Trimming took off 4 bases at V and 1 base at J, with 20 bases between the two ends. The CDR3 runs to 17 residues. The CDR3 DNA reads as TGTGCCATCAGTGTATCCAGGGGCCAGGGGAAATCCTACGAGCAGTACTTC. This gives the protein CAISVSRGQGKSYEQYF.

The chain couples TRBV11-2 to TRBJ2-1; perhaps TRBD2 as D (6 bases). V was cut by 4 bases and J by 6 bases, with 22 bases left in between. CDR3 size: 17 residues. Germline V gene data show CDR1 as SGHAT and CDR2 as FQNNGV. In DNA form, the CDR3 reads TGTGCCAGCAGCTCCCTCCCCGGGACTCCCCCAACCAATGAGCAGTTCTTC. This sequence encodes CASSSLPGTPPTNEQFF.

This clonotype came up many times. The chain is built from TRBV20-1 and TRBJ1-5; possible D gene TRBD1, 6 bases. Looked up from germline, CDR1 is DFQATT and CDR2 is SNEGSKA (reference sequence). This CDR3 has 13 residues. V lost 5 bases and J 0 bases, leaving 8 bases between the germline ends. The chain's CDR3 is CSAWGASNQPQHF. The CDR3 DNA is TGCAGTGCTTGGGGGGCTAGCAATCAGCCCCAGCATTTT.

This clonotype appeared a few times. This chain connects TRBV10-3 to TRBJ1-5; D gene unclear. The CDR3 is 13 residues long. Germline values: CDR1 ENHRY, CDR2 SYGVKD. Trimming took off 3 bases at V and 9 bases at J, with 12 bases between the two ends. CDR3 sequence reads: CAISEPGPGPQHF. The CDR3 DNA is TGTGCCATCAGTGAACCGGGTCCGGGGCCCCAGCATTTT.

The chain is built from TRBV5-1 and TRBJ2-3; D remains unclear. The length of the CDR3 is 14 residues. The V gene's germline CDR1 is SGHRS and CDR2 YFSETQ. Trimming left V 2 bases short and J 4 bases short, with 11 bases between. In DNA, the CDR3 is TGCGCCAGCAGCTTAGAGGATCCCGCAGATACGCAGTATTTT. It yields the protein CASSLEDPADTQYF. The whole variable domain, remainder taken from reference TRBV5-1 and TRBJ2-3, is KAGVTQTPRYLIKTRGQQVTLSCSPISGHRSVSWYQQTPGQGLQFLFEYFSETQRNKGNFPGRFSGRQFSNSRSEMNVSTLELGDSALYLCASSLEDPADTQYFGPGTRLTVL.

The J gene is TRBJ2-3, the V gene TRBV12-3 or TRBV12-4; 11 bases line up with TRBD2. This CDR3 region has 16 residues. Unmatched junction bases numbered 5, after V lost 0 bases and J lost 6 bases. The CDR3, as DNA: TGTGCCAGCAGTTTAGCCACTAGCGGGAGTAATGATACGCAGTATTTT. It encodes CASSLATSGSNDTQYF.

This clonotype showed up many times. The rearrangement links TRBV4-1 to TRBJ2-1, with 7 nucleotides matching TRBD2. The CDR3 consists of 15 residues. The germline V gene encodes CDR1 MGHRA and CDR2 YSYEKL. The V gene end was trimmed by 6 bases and the J gene end by 5 bases; junction bases not matched to a gene: 10. The CDR3 nucleotides read TGCGCCAGCAGTAACCTAGCGGCCGGGGACAATGAGCAGTTCTTC. Translating it yields CASSNLAAGDNEQFF.

This chain uses TRBV25-1 with TRBJ2-7; 7 bases agree with TRBD2. Per germline, CDR1 MGHDK and CDR2 SYGVNS. Unmatched junction bases numbered 9, after V lost 10 bases and J lost 3 bases. The CDR3 loop spans 13 amino acids. The CDR3 DNA reads TGTGCCACCGCAGAACCGGGGGGCTACGAGCAGTACGTC. Its translation is CATAEPGGYEQYV.

The CDR3 here is CASTTGVGGYEQYF. The CDR3 DNA reads as TGCGCCAGCACCACAGGGGTCGGGGGGTACGAGCAGTACTTC. The genes are TRBV5-1 and TRBJ2-7; the D gene could be TRBD1 or TRBD2 (7 bases each). Germline V gene lookup returns CDR1 SGHRS and CDR2 YFSETQ. This CDR3 region has 14 residues. V was shortened by 6 bases and J by 4 bases, with 17 bases between the two germline ends.

This clonotype was found a few times. V is TRBV19 and J is TRBJ2-1, with D perhaps assigned TRBD1 or TRBD2 (6 bases each). This CDR3 contains 16 residues. V gave up 5 bases and J gave up 2 bases, with 16 bases separating them. Germline CDR1 is LNHDA and CDR2 is SQIVND (reference sequence). As DNA, the CDR3 is TGTGCCAGTAGTTCCCCCCGGGGGCTAACCTACAATGAGCAGTTCTTC. It translates to CASSSPRGLTYNEQFF.

The sample holds many counts of this clonotype. V is TRBV5-1 and J is TRBJ2-2; D ambiguous. Germline CDR1 and CDR2: SGHRS and YFSETQ. CDR3 length: 14 residues. Trimming left V 0 bases short and J 4 bases short, with 7 bases between. CDR3 sequence reads: CASSLEATTGELFF. The CDR3 DNA follows: TGCGCCAGCAGCTTGGAAGCCACCACCGGGGAGCTGTTTTTT.